The clone carrying this T cell receptor (beta chain) has only a few counts. Its specificity is not known. An end of the junction does not agree with germline; a read error may underlie this. CDR1 SNHLY and CDR2 FYNNEI come from the germline V gene. The CDR3 is made up of 14 amino acids. A second about 7 to 12 cycle PCR used barcoded and J-beta primers. TCRdb called the 5' RACE reads again in MiXCR, with one record for every CDR3 protein. The sample lists fewer than 2,000,000 distinct CDR3 sequences, 34% occurring once. PBMCs numbering at least 6 million were isolated per sample. This entry belongs to a study of blood T cells in healthy people across ages. Study-level findings and limits: Fewer expanded clones and more diversity marked long-lived versus aged donors.

The specimen was blood. The receptor's source is a woman aged 25 to 39 in good health. The J gene is TRBJ2-7, the V gene TRBV2, with 12 bases identical to TRBD1. The CDR3 DNA reads as TGTGCCGGCAGCCAGGGACAGGGGGCTTGGGAGCAGTACTTC. It yields the protein CAGSQGQGAWEQYF.